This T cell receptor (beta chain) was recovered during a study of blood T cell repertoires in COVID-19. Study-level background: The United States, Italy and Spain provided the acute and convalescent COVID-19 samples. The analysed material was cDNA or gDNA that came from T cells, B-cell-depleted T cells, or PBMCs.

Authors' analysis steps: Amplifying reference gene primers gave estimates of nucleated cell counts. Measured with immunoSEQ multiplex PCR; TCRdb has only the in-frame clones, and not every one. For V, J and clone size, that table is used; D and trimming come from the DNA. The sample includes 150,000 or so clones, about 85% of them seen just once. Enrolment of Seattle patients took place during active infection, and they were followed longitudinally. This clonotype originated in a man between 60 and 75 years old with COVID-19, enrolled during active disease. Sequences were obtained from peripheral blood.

The CDR3 nucleotides read TGCGCCAGCAGCCCGCTAGCGGGGGGCTACGAGCAGTACTTC. As protein: CASSPLAGGYEQYF. J is TRBJ2-7 and V is TRBV5-1; 11 bases are shared with TRBD2. Germline-derived CDR1 and CDR2 are SGHRS and YFSETQ. Trimming cost V 4 bases and J 3 bases; bases outside gene matches: 3. This CDR3 contains 14 residues.